The 7 T cell receptor beta chains below come from one sample, sequenced in a study of T cells in tuberculosis (dated 2018 in TCRdb). To prepare the library, the immunoSEQ multiplex PCR assay was applied. The table comes from immuneACCESS by way of TCRdb, which keeps in-frame sequences with V and J called. Part of the clones is missing from these tables; in studies checked, under half for an unresolved V gene and the rest for unknown reasons. The sample profile shows some 10,000 clones; about 93% of them were found once. 10% to 15% of the sample is taken by the ten largest. The sequenced sample was PBMCs. These receptors were collected from an adult with tuberculosis.

The rearrangement links TRBV6-5 to TRBJ1-1, with D unresolved. CDR1 is MNHEY and CDR2 is SVGAGI in the germline V gene. The CDR3 runs 16 residues. V was pared by 2 bases and J by 3 bases, with 16 bases between. DNA for the CDR3: TGTGCCAGCAGTTACGAGGGAACGGGTCGGGACACTGAAGCTTTCTTT. It translates to CASSYEGTGRDTEAFF.

The V gene is TRBV27, the J gene TRBJ1-6, with 7 bases aligning to TRBD1. CDR3 size: 18 residues. J gave up 7 bases and V 0 bases, and 12 bases lay outside the gene matches. Germline loops: CDR1 MNHEY, CDR2 SMNVEV (reference sequence). The CDR3 sequence: CASSLSAVGAGGNSPLHF. The DNA of the CDR3 is TGTGCCAGCAGTTTATCTGCCGTTGGGGCAGGGGGAAATTCACCCCTCCACTTT.

The chain employs TRBV5-1 and TRBJ2-1; a weak D match, TRBD1 (6 bases). With 4 bases removed from V and 9 bases from J, the gap between germline ends came to 26 bases. Germline V gene data show CDR1 as SGHRS and CDR2 as YFSETQ. The CDR3 spans 17 residues. DNA of the CDR3: TGCGCCAGCAGCGTCACATTCTCCGGGACAAGGGCTAGTGAGCAGTTCTTC. It yields the protein CASSVTFSGTRASEQFF.

The rearrangement joins TRBV2 to TRBJ1-4; the D is unclear. Germline lookup yields CDR1 SNHLY and CDR2 FYNNEI. V lost 6 bases, J lost 0 bases, and 8 bases lay in between. This CDR3 comprises 14 residues. CDR3 DNA sequence: TGTGCCAGCAGCGGTCCTGCAACTAATGAAAAACTGTTTTTT. This translates into CASSGPATNEKLFF.

This chain connects TRBV2 to TRBJ2-5; 13 positions match TRBD2. Per germline, CDR1 SNHLY and CDR2 FYNNEI. Trimming took 3 bases from V and 3 from J; bases not matched to a gene: 1. The CDR3 is 15 amino acids. This CDR3 reads CASSDTSGGEETQYF. The CDR3 region has the DNA TGTGCCAGCAGTGACACTAGCGGGGGGGAAGAGACCCAGTACTTC.

This chain joins TRBV7-8 and TRBJ1-1; 9 bases map to TRBD1. Germline V lookup: CDR1 SGHVS, CDR2 FQNEAQ. The CDR3 contains 15 residues. V was clipped by 5 bases and J by 1 base; unmatched bases: 5. CDR3 nucleotide sequence: TGTGCCAGCAGCCGCAGGACAGGGGAGAACACTGAAGCTTTCTTT. Translated, it gives CASSRRTGENTEAFF.

The genes are TRBV25-1 and TRBJ1-1; maybe TRBD1 (6 bases). This CDR3 has 14 amino acids. Trimming shortened V by 3 bases and J by 4 bases, and 12 bases separated the two germline ends. Germline V gene data show CDR1 as MGHDK and CDR2 as SYGVNS. This CDR3 reads CASSDTQGFTEAFF. CDR3 nucleotide sequence: TGTGCCAGCAGTGATACACAGGGATTCACTGAAGCTTTCTTT.